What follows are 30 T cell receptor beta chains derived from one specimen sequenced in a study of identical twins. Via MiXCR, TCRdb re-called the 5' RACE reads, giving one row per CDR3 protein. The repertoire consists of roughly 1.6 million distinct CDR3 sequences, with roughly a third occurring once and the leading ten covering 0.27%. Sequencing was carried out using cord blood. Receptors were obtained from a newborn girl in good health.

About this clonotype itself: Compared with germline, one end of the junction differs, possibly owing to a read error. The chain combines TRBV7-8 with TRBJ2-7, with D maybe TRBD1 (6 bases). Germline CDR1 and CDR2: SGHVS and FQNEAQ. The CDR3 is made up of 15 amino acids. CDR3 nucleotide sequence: TGCGCCAGCAGCTCTCACAGGACAGCCCTCTACGAGCAGTACTTC. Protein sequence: CASSSHRTALYEQYF.

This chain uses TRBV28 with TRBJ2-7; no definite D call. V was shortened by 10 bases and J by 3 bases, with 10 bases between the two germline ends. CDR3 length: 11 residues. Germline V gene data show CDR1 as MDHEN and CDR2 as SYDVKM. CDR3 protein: CATIKNYEQYF. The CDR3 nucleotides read TGTGCCACAATTAAGAACTACGAGCAGTACTTC.

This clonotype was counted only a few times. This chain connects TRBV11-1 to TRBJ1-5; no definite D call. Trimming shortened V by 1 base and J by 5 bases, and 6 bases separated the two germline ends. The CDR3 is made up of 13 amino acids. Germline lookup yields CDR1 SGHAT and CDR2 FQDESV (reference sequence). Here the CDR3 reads CASSLDIDQPQHF. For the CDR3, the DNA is TGTGCCAGCAGCTTAGACATTGATCAGCCCCAGCATTTT.

The CDR3 DNA reads TGCAGTGCTAGCCCTTCGGGGACCTACAATGAGCAGTACTTC. Its protein product is CSASPSGTYNEQYF. The chain recombines TRBV20-1 with TRBJ2-1; D tentatively fits TRBD1 or TRBD2 (5 bases each). The closer fit of TRBJ2-7 to the DNA end suggests the J call may be wrong. This CDR3 has 14 amino acids. Germline V gene sequence: CDR1 DFQATT, CDR2 SNEGSKA (reference sequence).

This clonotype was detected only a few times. The CDR3 protein is CASSVDRGKNIQYF. CDR3 coding DNA: TGTGCCAGCAGCGTGGACAGGGGAAAAAACATTCAGTACTTC. The rearrangement joins TRBV7-9 to TRBJ2-4; 9 bases agree with TRBD1. Germline trimming cut 5 bases from V and 4 bases from J; bases unmatched to any gene: 3. CDR1 SEHNR and CDR2 FQNEAQ come from the germline V gene (reference sequence). CDR3 size: 14 residues.

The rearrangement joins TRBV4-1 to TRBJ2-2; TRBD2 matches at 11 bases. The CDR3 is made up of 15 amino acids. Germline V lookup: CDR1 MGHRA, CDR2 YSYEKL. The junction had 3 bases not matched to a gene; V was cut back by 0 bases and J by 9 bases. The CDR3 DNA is TGCGCCAGCAGCCAAGACGGGACTAGCGGAAGGGAGCTGTTTTTT. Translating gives CASSQDGTSGRELFF.

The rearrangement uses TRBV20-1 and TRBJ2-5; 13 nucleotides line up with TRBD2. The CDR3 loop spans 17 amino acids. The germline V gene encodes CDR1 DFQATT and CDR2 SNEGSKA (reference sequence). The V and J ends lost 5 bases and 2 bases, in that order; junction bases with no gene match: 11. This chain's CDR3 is CSASRLAGGPFQETQYF. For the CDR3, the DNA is TGCAGTGCTTCCCGACTAGCGGGGGGCCCTTTTCAAGAGACCCAGTACTTC.

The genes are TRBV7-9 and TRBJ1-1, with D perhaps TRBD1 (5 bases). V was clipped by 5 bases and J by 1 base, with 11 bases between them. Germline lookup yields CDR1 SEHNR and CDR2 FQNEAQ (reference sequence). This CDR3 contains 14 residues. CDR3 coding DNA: TGTGCCAGCAGCGTCGGACACCAGAACACTGAAGCTTTCTTT. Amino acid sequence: CASSVGHQNTEAFF.

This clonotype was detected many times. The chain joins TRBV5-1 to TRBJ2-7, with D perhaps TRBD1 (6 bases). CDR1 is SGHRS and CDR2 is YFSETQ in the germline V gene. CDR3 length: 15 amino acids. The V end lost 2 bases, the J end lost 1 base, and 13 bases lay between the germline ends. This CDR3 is CASSLQGPPSYEQYF. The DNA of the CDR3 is TGCGCCAGCAGCTTACAGGGCCCCCCTTCCTACGAGCAGTACTTC.

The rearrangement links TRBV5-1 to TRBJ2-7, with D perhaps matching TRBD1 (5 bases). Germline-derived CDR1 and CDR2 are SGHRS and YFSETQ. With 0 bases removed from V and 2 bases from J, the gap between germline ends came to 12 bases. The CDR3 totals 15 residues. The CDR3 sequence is CASSLEGVITYEQYF. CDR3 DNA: TGCGCCAGCAGCTTGGAAGGGGTAATCACCTACGAGCAGTACTTC. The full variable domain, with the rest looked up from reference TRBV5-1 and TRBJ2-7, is KAGVTQTPRYLIKTRGQQVTLSCSPISGHRSVSWYQQTPGQGLQFLFEYFSETQRNKGNFPGRFSGRQFSNSRSEMNVSTLELGDSALYLCASSLEGVITYEQYFGPGTRLTVT.

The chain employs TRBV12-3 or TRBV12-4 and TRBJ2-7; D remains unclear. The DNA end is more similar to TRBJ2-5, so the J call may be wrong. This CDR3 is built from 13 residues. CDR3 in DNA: TGTGCCAGCAGTGCCACTCGGAGAGAGACCCAGTACTTC. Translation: CASSATRRETQYF.

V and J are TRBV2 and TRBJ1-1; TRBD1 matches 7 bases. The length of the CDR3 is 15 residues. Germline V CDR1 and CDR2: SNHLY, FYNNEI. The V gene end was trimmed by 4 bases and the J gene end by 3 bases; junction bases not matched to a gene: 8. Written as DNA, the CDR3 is TGTGCCAGCAGTGGGGTGACAGGGCAGTACACTGAAGCTTTCTTT. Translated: CASSGVTGQYTEAFF.

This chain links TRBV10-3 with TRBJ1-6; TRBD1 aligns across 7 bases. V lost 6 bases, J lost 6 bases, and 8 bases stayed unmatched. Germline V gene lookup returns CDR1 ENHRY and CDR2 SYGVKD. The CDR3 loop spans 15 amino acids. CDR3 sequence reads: CAISPTGRGNSPLHF. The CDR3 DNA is TGTGCCATCAGCCCGACAGGGAGGGGTAATTCACCCCTCCACTTT.

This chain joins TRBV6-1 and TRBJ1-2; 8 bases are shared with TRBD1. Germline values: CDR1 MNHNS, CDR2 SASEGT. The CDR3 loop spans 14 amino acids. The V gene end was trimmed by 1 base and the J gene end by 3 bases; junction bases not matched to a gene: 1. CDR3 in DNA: TGTGCCAGCAGTGAAGACAGGGGGGACTATGGCTACACCTTC. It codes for CASSEDRGDYGYTF.

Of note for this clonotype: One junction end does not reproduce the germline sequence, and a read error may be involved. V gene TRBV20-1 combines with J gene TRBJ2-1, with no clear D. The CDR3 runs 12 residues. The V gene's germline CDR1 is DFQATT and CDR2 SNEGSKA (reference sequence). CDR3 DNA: TGTTCTTACGGATTTTGGGCCAATGAGCAGTTCTTC. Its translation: CSYGFWANEQFF.

Here the CDR3 reads CASSPMGQGTGYTF. In DNA, the CDR3 is TGTGCCAGCAGTCCGATGGGACAGGGAACTGGCTACACCTTC. The chain joins TRBV28 to TRBJ1-2, with 9 bases aligning to TRBD1. The CDR3 loop spans 14 amino acids. V was pared by 5 bases and J by 7 bases, with 8 bases of the junction left unmatched. The germline CDR1 and CDR2 sequences are MDHEN and SYDVKM.

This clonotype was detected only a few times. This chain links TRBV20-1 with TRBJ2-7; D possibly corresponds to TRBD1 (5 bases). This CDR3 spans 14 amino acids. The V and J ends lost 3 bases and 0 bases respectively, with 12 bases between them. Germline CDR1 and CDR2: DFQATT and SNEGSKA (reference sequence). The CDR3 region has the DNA TGCAGTGCTAGGCCCTTAGGGGACTCCTACGAGCAGTACTTC. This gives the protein CSARPLGDSYEQYF.

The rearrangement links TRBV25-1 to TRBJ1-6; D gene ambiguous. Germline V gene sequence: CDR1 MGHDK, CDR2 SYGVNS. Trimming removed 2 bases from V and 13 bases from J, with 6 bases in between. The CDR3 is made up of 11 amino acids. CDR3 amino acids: CASSETGPLHF. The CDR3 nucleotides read TGTGCCAGCAGTGAAACGGGGCCCCTCCACTTT. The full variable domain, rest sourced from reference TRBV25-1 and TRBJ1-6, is EADIYQTPRYLVIGTGKKITLECSQTMGHDKMYWYQQDPGMELHLIHYSYGVNSTEKGDLSSESTVSRIRTEHFPLTLESARPSHTSQYLCASSETGPLHFGNGTRLTVT.

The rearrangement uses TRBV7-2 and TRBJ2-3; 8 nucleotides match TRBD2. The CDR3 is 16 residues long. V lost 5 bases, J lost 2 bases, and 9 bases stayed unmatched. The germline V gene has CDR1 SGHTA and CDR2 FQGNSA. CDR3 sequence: CASSTNAGGSTDTQYF. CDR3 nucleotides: TGTGCCAGCAGCACTAACGCGGGGGGATCCACAGATACGCAGTATTTT. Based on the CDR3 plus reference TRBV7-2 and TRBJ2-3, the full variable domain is GAGVSQSPSNKVTEKGKDVELRCDPISGHTALYWYRQSLGQGLEFLIYFQGNSAPDKSGLPSDRFSAERTGGSVSTLTIQRTQQEDSAVYLCASSTNAGGSTDTQYFGPGTRLTVL.

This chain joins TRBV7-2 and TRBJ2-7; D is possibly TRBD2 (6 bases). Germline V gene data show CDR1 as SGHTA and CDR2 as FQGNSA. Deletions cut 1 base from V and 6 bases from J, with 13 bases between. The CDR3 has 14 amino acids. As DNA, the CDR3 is TGTGCCAGCAGCTTAGTTGGCGGGGACTGCGAGCAGTACTTC. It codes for CASSLVGGDCEQYF.

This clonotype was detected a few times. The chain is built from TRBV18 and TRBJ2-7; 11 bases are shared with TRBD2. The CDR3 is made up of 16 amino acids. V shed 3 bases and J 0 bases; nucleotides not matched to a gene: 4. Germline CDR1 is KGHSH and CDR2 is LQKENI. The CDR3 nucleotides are TGTGCCAGCTCACCTTTTAGCGGGAGGGCCTCCTACGAGCAGTACTTC. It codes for CASSPFSGRASYEQYF.

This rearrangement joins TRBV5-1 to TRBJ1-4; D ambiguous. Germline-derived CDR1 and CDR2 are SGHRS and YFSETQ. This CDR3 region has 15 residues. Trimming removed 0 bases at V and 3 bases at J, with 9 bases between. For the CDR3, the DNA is TGCGCCAGCAGCTTGGACAAGGCAGCTAATGAAAAACTGTTTTTT. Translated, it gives CASSLDKAANEKLFF.

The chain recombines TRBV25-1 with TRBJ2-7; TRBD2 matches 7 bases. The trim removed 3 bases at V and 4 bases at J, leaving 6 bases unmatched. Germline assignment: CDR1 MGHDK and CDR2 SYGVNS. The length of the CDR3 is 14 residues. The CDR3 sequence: CASSDHGGGYEQYF. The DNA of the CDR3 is TGTGCCAGCAGTGATCACGGGGGAGGGTACGAGCAGTACTTC.

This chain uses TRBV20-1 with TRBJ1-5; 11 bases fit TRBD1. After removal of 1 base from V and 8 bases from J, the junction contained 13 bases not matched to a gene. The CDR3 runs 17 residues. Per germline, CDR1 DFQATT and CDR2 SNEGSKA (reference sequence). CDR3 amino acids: CSARALPGQGAGEPQHF. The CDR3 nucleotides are TGCAGTGCTAGAGCCCTACCAGGACAGGGGGCAGGGGAGCCCCAGCATTTT.

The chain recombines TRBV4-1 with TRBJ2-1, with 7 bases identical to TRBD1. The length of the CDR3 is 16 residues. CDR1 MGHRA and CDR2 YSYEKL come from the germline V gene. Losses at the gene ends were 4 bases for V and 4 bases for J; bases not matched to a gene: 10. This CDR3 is CASSRDPGTVYNEQFF. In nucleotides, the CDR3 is TGCGCCAGCAGCCGTGACCCCGGGACAGTATACAATGAGCAGTTCTTC.

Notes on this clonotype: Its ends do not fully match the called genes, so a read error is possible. CDR3 in amino acids: CSVGRTYLAGITDTRYF. The CDR3 nucleotides read TGCAGCGTTGGTCGGACCTACCTAGCGGGGATCACAGATACGCGGTATTTT. The J gene is TRBJ2-3, the V gene TRBV29-1, with 9 bases identical to TRBD2. In germline, CDR1 is SQVTM, CDR2 ANQGSEA. The CDR3 is made up of 17 amino acids.

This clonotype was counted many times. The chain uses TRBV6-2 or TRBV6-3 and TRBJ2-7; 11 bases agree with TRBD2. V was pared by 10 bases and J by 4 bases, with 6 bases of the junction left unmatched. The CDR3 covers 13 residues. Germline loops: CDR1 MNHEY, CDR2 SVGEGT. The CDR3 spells CAIGLAGVYEQYF. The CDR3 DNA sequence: TGTGCCATCGGACTAGCGGGTGTTTACGAGCAGTACTTC.

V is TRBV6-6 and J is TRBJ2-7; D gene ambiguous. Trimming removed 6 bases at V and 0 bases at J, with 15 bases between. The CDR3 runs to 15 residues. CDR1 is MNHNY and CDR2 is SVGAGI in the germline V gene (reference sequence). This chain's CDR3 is CASRPDATASYEQYF. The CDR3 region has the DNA TGTGCCAGCAGGCCTGATGCGACGGCCTCCTACGAGCAGTACTTC.

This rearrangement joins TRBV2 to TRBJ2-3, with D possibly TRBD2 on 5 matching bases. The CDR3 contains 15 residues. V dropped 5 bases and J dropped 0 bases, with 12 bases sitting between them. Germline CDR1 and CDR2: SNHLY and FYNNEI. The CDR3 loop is CASSRRTASTDTQYF. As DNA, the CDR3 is TGTGCCAGCAGTAGAAGGACTGCTAGCACAGATACGCAGTATTTT.

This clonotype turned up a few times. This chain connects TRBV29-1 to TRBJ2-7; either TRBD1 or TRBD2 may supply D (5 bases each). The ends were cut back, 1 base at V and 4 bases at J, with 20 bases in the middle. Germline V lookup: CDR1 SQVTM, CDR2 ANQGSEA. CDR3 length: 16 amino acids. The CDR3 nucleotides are TGCAGCGTTGAAGGAGAAGATGAGGGGCCGGAGTACGAGCAGTACTTC. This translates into CSVEGEDEGPEYEQYF.